These T cell receptor beta chains were read from a single sample in a study of chemoradiotherapy in HPV16-positive cancers. Only in-frame clones appear in the TCRdb table, and some are missing; sequencing was by immunoSEQ multiplex PCR. The sample lists 9,500 or so clones, 74% occurring once. The specimen was collected from a patient who underwent chemoradiotherapy. These receptors originate from a human donor with HPV-associated anogenital cancer. Both conserved end residues are part of each CDR3. The order of the fields is CDR3 DNA, CDR3 protein, J gene, D gene, clone size, V gene. D genes are given only for firm matches. Clone size is given for some rows only: seen once, a few or many times, or a class if the clone is expanded.

DNA: TGCGCCAGCAGCTTGGGACAGGTGAACACTGAAGCTTTCTTT; CDR3: CASSLGQVNTEAFF; J: TRBJ1-1; D: .; size: .; V: TRBV5-1
DNA: TGTGCCAGCAGCTTAGAGATAGCGGGGAACACAGATACGCAGTATTTT; CDR3: CASSLEIAGNTDTQYF; J: TRBJ2-3; D: TRBD2; size: .; V: TRBV7-9
DNA: TGTGCCTGGAGGTTAGTGGGCCAAGAGACCCAGTACTTC; CDR3: CAWRLVGQETQYF; J: TRBJ2-5; D: .; size: .; V: TRBV30
DNA: TGCGCCAGCAGCATGAGGGGGCGTTCAACTAATGAAAAACTGTTTTTT; CDR3: CASSMRGRSTNEKLFF; J: TRBJ1-4; D: TRBD1; size: .; V: TRBV5-1
DNA: TGTGCCAGCAGCTCCGGAGGGACAGACTATGGCTACACCTTC; CDR3: CASSSGGTDYGYTF; J: TRBJ1-2; D: TRBD1; size: few; V: TRBV5-4
DNA: TGCAGCGTTGCCTGGACAGGGGAGGCTGAAGCTTTCTTT; CDR3: CSVAWTGEAEAFF; J: TRBJ1-1; D: TRBD1; size: large; V: TRBV29-1
DNA: TGCGCCAGCAGCCAGGCGACTAGCGGCCTCTACGAGCAGTACTTC; CDR3: CASSQATSGLYEQYF; J: TRBJ2-7; D: TRBD2; size: .; V: TRBV4-3
DNA: TGTGCCAGCAGACCTCCGCCCGCAGGGGGAGATGGCTACACCTTC; CDR3: CASRPPPAGGDGYTF; J: TRBJ1-2; D: TRBD1; size: .; V: TRBV27
DNA: TGCGCCAGCAGTGAGTCCCCAGGGTTCACCGGGGAGCTGTTTTTT; CDR3: CASSESPGFTGELFF; J: TRBJ2-2; D: .; size: .; V: TRBV10-1
DNA: TGCGCCAGCAGGGGACAGAGTTACGAGCAGTACTTC; CDR3: CASRGQSYEQYF; J: TRBJ2-7; D: TRBD1; size: few; V: TRBV23-1
DNA: TGTGCCTGGAGCAATAGCGGGGTCTACGAGCAGTACTTC; CDR3: CAWSNSGVYEQYF; J: TRBJ2-7; D: TRBD2; size: .; V: TRBV30
DNA: TGCGCCAGCAGCGCCACCGGGACAGGGATGAGCACAGATACGCAGTATTTT; CDR3: CASSATGTGMSTDTQYF; J: TRBJ2-3; D: TRBD1; size: .; V: TRBV5-1
DNA: TGTGCCACCAGCAGGAACGGAGGGGAGACCCAGTACTTC; CDR3: CATSRNGGETQYF; J: TRBJ2-5; D: .; size: .; V: TRBV15
DNA: TGTGCCAGCAGCTTAAACCCATTGAGGGAGGGACTAGTTGCAGATGAGCAGTTCTTC; CDR3: CASSLNPLREGLVADEQFF; J: TRBJ2-1; D: TRBD2; size: few; V: TRBV7-3
DNA: TGTGCCACCAGCAGAGATCGAGGTTCTGGAAACACCATATATTTT; CDR3: CATSRDRGSGNTIYF; J: TRBJ1-3; D: .; size: once; V: TRBV15
DNA: TGTGCCAGCAGTGACTCGGAGAACACTGAAGCTTTCTTT; CDR3: CASSDSENTEAFF; J: TRBJ1-1; D: .; size: .; V: TRBV6-4
DNA: TGTGCCAGCAGTAGCGGGAGCACAGATACGCAGTATTTT; CDR3: CASSSGSTDTQYF; J: TRBJ2-3; D: .; size: .; V: TRBV6-4
DNA: TGTGCCAGCAGCCTAGGGGGCCTACAAGAGACCCAGTACTTC; CDR3: CASSLGGLQETQYF; J: TRBJ2-5; D: TRBD1; size: .; V: TRBV7-2
DNA: TGTGCCAGTAGTGCGGACAGCACAGATACGCAGTATTTT; CDR3: CASSADSTDTQYF; J: TRBJ2-3; D: .; size: .; V: TRBV19
DNA: TGTGTCAGCAGCCCGATAGCGGGACTCTACAATGAGCAGTTCTTC; CDR3: CVSSPIAGLYNEQFF; J: TRBJ2-1; D: TRBD2; size: .; V: TRBV7-8
DNA: TGTGCCAGCAGCCAGGGGACTAGCGGGAGTGAGACCCAGTACTTC; CDR3: CASSQGTSGSETQYF; J: TRBJ2-5; D: TRBD2; size: .; V: TRBV4-2
DNA: TGTGCCACCAGCAGAGATCGGGGAGGGCGTCCCGGAAACACCATATATTTT; CDR3: CATSRDRGGRPGNTIYF; J: TRBJ1-3; D: .; size: .; V: TRBV15
DNA: TGTGCCAGCAGCTGGCCGGGGGGCGCGGGAGACTCCAGCACAGATACGCAGTATTTT; CDR3: CASSWPGGAGDSSTDTQYF; J: TRBJ2-3; D: .; size: .; V: TRBV5-4
DNA: TGTGCCAGCAGCTTAATGGAGAACACTGAAGCTTTCTTT; CDR3: CASSLMENTEAFF; J: TRBJ1-1; D: .; size: .; V: TRBV7-3
DNA: TGTGCCAGCAGCTTAGACGGACAGAAAGATACGCAGTATTTT; CDR3: CASSLDGQKDTQYF; J: TRBJ2-3; D: .; size: once; V: TRBV7-9
DNA: TGTGCCAGCAGCTCCTCCCTTGGGACTAGCGTTTTCAATGAGCAGTTCTTC; CDR3: CASSSSLGTSVFNEQFF; J: TRBJ2-1; D: TRBD2; size: .; V: TRBV11-1
DNA: TGCGCCAGCAGCCAAGTGCGTCTAGCTAACACAGATACGCAGTATTTT; CDR3: CASSQVRLANTDTQYF; J: TRBJ2-3; D: .; size: .; V: TRBV4-1
DNA: TGTGCCAGCAGCATTAGCGGGAGGGCTGACGAGCAGTACTTC; CDR3: CASSISGRADEQYF; J: TRBJ2-7; D: TRBD2; size: .; V: TRBV7-8
DNA: TGTGCCGGTCGGGGAAATGAGCAGTTCTTC; CDR3: CAGRGNEQFF; J: TRBJ2-1; D: .; size: .; V: TRBV30